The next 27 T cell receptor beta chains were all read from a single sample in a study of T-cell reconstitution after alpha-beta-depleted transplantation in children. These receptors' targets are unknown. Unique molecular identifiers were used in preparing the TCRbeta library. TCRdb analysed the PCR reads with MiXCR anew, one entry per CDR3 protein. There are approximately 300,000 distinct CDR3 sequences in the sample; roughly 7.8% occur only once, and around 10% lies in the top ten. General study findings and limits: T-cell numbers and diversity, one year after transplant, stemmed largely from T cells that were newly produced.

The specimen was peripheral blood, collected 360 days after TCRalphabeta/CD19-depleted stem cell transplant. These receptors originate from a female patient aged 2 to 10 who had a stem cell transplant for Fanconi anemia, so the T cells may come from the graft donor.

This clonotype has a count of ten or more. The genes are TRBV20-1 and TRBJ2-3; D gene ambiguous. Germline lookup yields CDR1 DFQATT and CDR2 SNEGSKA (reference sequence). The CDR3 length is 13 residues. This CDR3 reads CSGWASPTDTQYF. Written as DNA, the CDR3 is TGCAGCGGTTGGGCTTCTCCCACAGATACGCAGTATTTT.

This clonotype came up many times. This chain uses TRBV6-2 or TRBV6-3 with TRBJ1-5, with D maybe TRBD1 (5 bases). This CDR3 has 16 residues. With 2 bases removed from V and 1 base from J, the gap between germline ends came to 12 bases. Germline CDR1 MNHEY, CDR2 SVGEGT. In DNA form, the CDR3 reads TGTGCCAGCAGTTACGAAAGAGGGGAAAGCAATCAGCCCCAGCATTTT. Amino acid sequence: CASSYERGESNQPQHF.

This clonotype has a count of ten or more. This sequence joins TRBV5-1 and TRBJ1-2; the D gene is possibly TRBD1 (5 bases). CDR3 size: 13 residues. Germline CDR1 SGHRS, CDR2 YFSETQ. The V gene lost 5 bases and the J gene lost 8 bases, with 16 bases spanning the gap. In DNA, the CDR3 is TGCGCCAGCAGGTACCAAGAACAGGAGGGCTACACCTTC. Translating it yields CASRYQEQEGYTF.

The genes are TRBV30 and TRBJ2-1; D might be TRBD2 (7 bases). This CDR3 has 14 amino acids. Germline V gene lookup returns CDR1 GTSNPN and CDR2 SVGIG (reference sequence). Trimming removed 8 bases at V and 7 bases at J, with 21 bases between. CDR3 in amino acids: CARGGGDRGNEQFF. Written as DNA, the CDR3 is TGTGCCAGAGGGGGGGGCGATCGAGGGAATGAGCAGTTCTTC.

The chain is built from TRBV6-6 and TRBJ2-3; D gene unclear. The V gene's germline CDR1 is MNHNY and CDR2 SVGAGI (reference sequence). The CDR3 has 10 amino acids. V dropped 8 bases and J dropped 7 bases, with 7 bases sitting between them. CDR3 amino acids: CASFRNTQYF. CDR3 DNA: TGTGCCAGCTTTAGGAATACGCAGTATTTT.

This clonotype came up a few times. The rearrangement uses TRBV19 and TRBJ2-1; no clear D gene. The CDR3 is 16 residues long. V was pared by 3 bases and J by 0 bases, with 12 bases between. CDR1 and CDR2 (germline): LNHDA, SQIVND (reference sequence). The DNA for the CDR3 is TGTGCCAGTAGTATTCTGCTGTTGAGCTCCTACAATGAGCAGTTCTTC. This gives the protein CASSILLLSSYNEQFF.

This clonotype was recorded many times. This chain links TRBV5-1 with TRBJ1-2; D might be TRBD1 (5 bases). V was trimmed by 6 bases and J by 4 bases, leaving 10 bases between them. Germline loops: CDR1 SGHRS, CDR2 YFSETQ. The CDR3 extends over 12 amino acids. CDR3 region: CASKTGVYGYTF. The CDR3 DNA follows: TGCGCCAGCAAAACAGGCGTCTATGGCTACACCTTC.

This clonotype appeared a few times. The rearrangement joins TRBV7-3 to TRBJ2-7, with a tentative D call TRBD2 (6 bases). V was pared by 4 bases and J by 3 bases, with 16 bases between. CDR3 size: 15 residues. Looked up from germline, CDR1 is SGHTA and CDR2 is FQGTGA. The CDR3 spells CASSWNRDSYYEQYF. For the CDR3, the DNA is TGTGCCAGCAGCTGGAACCGGGACTCTTACTACGAGCAGTACTTC.

The CDR3 nucleotides are TGCGCCAGCAGCTTGATCGAAAATTCACCCCTCCACTTT. As protein: CASSLIENSPLHF. This rearrangement joins TRBV5-1 to TRBJ1-6; D uncertain. The CDR3 consists of 13 residues. The germline V gene encodes CDR1 SGHRS and CDR2 YFSETQ. The V gene lost 1 base and the J gene lost 7 bases, with 6 bases spanning the gap.

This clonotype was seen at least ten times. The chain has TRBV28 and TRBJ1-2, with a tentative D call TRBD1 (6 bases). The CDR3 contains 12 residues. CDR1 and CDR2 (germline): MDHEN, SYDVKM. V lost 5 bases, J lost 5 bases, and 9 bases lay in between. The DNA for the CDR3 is TGTGCCAGCAGTGGGGACATTTATGGCTACACCTTC. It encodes CASSGDIYGYTF.

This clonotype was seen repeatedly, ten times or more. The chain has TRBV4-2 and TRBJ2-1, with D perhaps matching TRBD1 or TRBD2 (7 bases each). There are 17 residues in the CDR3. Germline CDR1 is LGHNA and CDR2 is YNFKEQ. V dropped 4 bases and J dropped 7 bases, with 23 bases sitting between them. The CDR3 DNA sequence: TGTGCCAGCAGCCTAGAGGCCCCAGGGGGGGCTAATAATGAGCAGTTCTTC. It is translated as CASSLEAPGGANNEQFF.

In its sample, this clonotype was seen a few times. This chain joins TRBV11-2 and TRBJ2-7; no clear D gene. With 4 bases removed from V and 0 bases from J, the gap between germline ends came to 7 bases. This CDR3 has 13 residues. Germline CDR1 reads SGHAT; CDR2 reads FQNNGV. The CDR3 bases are TGTGCCAGCAGCTCCCGCAGCTCCTACGAGCAGTACGTC. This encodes CASSSRSSYEQYV.

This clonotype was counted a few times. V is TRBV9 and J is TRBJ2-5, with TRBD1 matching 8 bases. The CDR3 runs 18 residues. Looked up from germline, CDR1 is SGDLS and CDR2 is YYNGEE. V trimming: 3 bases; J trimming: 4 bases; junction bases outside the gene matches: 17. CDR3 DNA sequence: TGTGCCAGCAGCGGATCAGGTTTGGGGGGTACAGGGGGAGAGACCCAGTACTTC. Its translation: CASSGSGLGGTGGETQYF.

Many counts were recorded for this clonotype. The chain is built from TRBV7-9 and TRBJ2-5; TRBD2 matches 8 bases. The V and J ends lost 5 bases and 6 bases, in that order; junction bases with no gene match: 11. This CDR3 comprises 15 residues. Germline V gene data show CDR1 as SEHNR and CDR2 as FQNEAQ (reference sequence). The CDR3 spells CASSPWTSRGKTQYF. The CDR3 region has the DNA TGTGCCAGCAGCCCTTGGACTAGCAGGGGCAAGACCCAGTACTTC.

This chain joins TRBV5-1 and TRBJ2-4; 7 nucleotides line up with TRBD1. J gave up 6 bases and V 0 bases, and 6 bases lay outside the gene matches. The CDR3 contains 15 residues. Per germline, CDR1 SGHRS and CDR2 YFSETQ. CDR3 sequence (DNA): TGCGCCAGCAGCTTGGGAGGGGGCTGGGGAAACATTCAGTACTTC. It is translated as CASSLGGGWGNIQYF.

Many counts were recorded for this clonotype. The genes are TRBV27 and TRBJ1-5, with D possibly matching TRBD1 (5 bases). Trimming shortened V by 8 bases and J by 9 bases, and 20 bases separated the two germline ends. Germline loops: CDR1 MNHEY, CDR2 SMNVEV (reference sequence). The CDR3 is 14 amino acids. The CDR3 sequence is CASPRDGVVGPQHF. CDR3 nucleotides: TGTGCCAGCCCCCGGGACGGGGTGGTGGGGCCCCAGCATTTT.

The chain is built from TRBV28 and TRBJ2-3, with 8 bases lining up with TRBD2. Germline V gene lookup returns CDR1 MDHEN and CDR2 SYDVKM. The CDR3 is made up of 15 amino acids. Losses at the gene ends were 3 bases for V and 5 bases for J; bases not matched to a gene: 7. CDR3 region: CASSFPPGGGDTQYF. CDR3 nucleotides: TGTGCCAGCAGTTTTCCCCCGGGAGGGGGAGATACGCAGTATTTT. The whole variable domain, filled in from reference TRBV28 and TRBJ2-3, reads DVKVTQSSRYLVKRTGEKVFLECVQDMDHENMFWYRQDPGLGLRLIYFSYDVKMKEKGDIPEGYSVSREKKERFSLILESASTNQTSMYLCASSFPPGGGDTQYFGPGTRLTVL.

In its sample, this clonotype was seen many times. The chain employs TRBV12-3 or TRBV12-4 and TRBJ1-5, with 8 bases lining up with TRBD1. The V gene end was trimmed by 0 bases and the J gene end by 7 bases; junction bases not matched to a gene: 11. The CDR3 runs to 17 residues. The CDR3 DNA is TGTGCCAGCAGTTTAGCACCAGACAGGGGATTGGACCAGCCCCAGCATTTT. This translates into CASSLAPDRGLDQPQHF.

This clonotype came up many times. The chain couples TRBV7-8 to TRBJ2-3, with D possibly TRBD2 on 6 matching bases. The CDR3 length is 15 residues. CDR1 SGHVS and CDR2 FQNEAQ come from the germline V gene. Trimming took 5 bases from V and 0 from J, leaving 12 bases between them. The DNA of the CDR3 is TGTGCCAGCAGCCCTAGTGGGACTAGCACAGATACGCAGTATTTT. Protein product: CASSPSGTSTDTQYF.

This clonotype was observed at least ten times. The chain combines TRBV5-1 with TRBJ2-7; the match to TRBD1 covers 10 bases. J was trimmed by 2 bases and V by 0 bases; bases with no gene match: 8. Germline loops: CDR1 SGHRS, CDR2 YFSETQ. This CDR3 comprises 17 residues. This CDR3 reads CASSLDHTGTGAYEQYF. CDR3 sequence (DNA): TGCGCCAGCAGCTTGGACCATACCGGGACAGGGGCCTACGAGCAGTACTTC.

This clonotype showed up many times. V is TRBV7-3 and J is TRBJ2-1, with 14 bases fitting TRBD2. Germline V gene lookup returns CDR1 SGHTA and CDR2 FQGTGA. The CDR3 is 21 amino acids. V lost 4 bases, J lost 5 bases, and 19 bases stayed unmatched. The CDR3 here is CASSSVGRRLAGGRAHNEQFF. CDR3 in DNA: TGTGCCAGCAGCTCCGTAGGTAGAAGACTAGCGGGGGGGAGGGCTCACAATGAGCAGTTCTTC.

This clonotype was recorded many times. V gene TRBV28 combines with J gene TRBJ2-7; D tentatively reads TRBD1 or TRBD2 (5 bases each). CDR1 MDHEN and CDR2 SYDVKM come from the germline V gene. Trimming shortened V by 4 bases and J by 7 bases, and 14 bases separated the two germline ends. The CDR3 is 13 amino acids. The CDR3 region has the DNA TGTGCCAGCAGTTCCGGGGCCACCGGGGAGCAGTACGTC. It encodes CASSSGATGEQYV.

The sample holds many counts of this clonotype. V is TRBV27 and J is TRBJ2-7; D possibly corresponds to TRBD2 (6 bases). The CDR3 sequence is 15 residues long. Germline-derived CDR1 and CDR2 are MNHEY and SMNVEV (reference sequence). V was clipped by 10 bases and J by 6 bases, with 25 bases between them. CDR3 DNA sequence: TGTGCCACCCTCAGCCCCGACGGGAGAATTGGCGAGCAGTACTTC. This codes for CATLSPDGRIGEQYF.

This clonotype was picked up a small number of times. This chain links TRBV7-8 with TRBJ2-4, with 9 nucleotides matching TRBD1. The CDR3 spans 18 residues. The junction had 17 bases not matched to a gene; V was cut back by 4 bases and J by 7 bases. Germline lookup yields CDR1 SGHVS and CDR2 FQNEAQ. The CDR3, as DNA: TGTGCCAGCAGCTACCAACAGGGGGCGCTTGAGGGGAACAACATTCAGTACTTC. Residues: CASSYQQGALEGNNIQYF. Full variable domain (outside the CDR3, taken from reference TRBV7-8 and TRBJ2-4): GAGVSQSPRYKVAKRGQDVALRCDPISGHVSLFWYQQALGQGPEFLTYFQNEAQLDKSGLPSDRFFAERPEGSVSTLKIQRTQQEDSAVYLCASSYQQGALEGNNIQYFGAGTRLSVL.

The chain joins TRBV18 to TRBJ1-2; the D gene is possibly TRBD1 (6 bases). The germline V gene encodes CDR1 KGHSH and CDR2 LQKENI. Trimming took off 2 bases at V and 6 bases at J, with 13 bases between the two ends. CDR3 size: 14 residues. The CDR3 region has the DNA TGTGCCAGCTCACCATGGTCACAGGGAGATGGCTACACCTTC. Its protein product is CASSPWSQGDGYTF.

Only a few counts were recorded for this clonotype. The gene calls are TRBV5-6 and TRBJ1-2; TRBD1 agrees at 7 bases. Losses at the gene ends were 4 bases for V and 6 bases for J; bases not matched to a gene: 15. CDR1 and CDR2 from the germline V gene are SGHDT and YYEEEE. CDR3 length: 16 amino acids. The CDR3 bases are TGTGCCAGCAGCCCTCTAAACAGGGGTAAAGGTGATGGCTACACCTTC. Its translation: CASSPLNRGKGDGYTF.

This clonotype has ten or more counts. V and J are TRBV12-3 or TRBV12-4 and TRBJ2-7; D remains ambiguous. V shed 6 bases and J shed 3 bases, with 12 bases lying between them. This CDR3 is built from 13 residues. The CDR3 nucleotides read TGTGCCAGCAGCCTAGAGAGGTTCTACGAGCAGTACTTC. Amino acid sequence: CASSLERFYEQYF.